The clone carrying this T cell receptor beta chain occurred a few times. The antigen is unknown. TCRdb passed the 5' RACE reads through MiXCR, listing each CDR3 protein once. The sample shows 450,000 or so distinct CDR3 sequences, 14% of them seen only once. This record comes from a study of identical twins. The germline V gene encodes CDR1 SGHRS and CDR2 YFSETQ. V shed 5 bases and J shed 3 bases, with 11 bases lying between them. The CDR3 runs to 14 residues. Study outcomes and limitations: Alpha sequences that were out-of-frame and twin-shared showed an excess of low generation probability.

Every one of the donors was a healthy Caucasian. These data are also associated with another study on yellow fever vaccine responses in identical twins.

The sequence was obtained from a woman younger than 35 in good health. This chain uses TRBV5-1 with TRBJ2-2, with D possibly TRBD1 on 5 matching bases. Sequencing input: CD4+ T cells sorted from blood. As DNA, the CDR3 is TGCGCCAGCAGGTTTACAGGAGACACCGGGGAGCTGTTTTTT. As protein: CASRFTGDTGELFF.